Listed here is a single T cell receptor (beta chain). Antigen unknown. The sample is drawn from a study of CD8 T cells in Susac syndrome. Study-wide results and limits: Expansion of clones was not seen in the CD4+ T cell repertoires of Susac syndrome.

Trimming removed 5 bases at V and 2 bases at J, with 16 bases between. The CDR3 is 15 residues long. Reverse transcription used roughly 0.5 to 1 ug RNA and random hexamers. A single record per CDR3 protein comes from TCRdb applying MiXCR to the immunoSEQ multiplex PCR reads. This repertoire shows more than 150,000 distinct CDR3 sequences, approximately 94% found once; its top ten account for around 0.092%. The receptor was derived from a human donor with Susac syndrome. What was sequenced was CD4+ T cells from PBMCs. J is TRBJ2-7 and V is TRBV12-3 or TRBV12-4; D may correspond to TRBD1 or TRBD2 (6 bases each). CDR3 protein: CASSRGRQVPYEQYF. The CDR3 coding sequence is TGTGCCAGCAGTCGGGGGAGACAGGTTCCCTACGAGCAGTACTTC.